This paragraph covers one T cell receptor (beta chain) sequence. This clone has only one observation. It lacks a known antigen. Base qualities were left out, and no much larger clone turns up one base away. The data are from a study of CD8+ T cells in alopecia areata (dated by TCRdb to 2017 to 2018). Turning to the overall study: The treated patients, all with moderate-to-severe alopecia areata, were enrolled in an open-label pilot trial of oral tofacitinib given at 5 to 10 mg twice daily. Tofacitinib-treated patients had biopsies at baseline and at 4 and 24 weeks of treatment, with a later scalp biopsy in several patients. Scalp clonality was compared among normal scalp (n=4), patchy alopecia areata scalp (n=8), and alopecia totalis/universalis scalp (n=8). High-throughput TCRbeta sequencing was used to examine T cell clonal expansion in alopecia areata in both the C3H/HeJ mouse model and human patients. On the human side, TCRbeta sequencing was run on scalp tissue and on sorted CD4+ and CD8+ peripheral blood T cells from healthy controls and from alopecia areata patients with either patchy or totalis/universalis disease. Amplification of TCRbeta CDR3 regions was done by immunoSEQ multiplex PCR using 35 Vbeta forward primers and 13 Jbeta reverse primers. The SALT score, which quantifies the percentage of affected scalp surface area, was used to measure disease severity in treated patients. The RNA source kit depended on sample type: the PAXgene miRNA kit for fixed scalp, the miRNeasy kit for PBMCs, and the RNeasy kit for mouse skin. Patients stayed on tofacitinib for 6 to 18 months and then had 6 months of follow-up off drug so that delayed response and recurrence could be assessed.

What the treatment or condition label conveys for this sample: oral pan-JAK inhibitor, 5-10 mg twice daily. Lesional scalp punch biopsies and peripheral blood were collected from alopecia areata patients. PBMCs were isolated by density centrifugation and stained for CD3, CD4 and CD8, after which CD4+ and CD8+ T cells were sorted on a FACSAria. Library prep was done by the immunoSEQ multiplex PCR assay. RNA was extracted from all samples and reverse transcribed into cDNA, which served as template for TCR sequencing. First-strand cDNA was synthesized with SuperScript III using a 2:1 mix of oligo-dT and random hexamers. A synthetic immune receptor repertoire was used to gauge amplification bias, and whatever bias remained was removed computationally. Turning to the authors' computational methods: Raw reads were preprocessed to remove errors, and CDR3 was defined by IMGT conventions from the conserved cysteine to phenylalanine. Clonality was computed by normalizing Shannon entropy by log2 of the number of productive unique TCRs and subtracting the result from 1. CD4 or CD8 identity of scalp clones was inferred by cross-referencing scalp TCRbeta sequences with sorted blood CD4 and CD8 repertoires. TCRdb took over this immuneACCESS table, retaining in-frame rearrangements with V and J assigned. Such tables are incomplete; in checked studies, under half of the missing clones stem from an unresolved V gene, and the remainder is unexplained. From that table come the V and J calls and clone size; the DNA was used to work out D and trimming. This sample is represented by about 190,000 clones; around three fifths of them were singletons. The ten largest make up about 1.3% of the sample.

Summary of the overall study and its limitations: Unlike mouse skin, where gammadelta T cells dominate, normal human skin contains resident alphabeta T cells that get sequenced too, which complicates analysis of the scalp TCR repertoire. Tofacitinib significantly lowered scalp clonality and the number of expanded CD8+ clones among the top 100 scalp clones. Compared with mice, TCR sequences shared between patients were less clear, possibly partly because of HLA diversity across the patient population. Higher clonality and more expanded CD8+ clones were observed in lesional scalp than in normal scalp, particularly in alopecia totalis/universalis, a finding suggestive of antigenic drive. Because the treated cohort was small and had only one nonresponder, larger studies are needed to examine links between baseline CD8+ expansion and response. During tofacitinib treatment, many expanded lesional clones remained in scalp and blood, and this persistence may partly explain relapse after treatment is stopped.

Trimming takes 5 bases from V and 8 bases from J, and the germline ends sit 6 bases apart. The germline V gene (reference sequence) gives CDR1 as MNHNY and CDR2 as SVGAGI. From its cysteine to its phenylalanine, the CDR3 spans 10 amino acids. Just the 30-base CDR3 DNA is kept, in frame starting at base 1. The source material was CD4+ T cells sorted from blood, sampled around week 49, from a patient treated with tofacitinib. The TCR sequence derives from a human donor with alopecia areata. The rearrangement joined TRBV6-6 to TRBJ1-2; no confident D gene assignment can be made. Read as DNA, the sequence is TGTGCCAGCAGTGACACGGGCTACACCTTC. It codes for CASSDTGYTF.